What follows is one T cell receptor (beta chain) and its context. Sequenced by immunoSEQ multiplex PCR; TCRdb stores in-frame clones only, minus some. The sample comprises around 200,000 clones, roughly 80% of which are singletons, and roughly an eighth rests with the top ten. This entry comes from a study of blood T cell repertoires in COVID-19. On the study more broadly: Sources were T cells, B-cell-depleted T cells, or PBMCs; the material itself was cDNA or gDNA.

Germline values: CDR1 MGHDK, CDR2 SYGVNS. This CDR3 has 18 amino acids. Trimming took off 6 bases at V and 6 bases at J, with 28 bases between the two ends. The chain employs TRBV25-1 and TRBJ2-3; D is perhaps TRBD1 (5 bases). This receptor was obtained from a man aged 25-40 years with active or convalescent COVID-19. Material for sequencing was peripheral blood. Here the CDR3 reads CASRQAGNPGQGSDTQYF. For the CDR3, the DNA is TGTGCCAGCAGGCAGGCAGGGAACCCGGGCCAAGGATCCGATACGCAGTATTTT.